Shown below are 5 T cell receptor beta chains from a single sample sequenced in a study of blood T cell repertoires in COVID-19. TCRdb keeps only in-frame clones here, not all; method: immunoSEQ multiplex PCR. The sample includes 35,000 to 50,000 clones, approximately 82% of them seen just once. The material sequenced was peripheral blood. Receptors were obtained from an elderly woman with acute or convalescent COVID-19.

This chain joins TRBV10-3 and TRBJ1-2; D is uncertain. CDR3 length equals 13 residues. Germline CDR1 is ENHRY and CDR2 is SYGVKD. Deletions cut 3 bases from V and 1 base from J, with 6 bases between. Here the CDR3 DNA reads TGTGCCATCAGTGAAACGGTTAACTATGGCTACACCTTC. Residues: CAISETVNYGYTF.

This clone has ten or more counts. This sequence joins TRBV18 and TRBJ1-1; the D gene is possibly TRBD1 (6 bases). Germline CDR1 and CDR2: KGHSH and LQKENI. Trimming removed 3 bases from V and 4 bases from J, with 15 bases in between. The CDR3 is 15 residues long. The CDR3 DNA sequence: TGTGCCAGCTCACCGGAGCGAGCAGGGGTCACTGAAGCTTTCTTT. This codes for CASSPERAGVTEAFF.

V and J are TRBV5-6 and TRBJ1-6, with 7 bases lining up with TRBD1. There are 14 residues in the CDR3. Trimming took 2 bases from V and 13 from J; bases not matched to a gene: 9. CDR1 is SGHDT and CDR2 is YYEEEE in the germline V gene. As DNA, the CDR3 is TGTGCCAGCAGCTTAGGACAGGTAAGCCGCCCCCTCCACTTT. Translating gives CASSLGQVSRPLHF.

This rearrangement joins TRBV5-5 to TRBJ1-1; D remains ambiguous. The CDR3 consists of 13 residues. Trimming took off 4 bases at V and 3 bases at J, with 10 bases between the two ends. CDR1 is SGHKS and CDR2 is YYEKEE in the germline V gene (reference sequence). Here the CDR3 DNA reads TGTGCCAGCAGCCCCTGGCGGGACACTGAAGCTTTCTTT. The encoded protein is CASSPWRDTEAFF.

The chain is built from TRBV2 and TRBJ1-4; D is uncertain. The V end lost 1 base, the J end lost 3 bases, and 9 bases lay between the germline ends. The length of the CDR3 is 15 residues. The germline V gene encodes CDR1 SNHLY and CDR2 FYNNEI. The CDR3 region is CASSEGFGPNEKLFF. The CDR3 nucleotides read TGTGCCAGCAGTGAAGGTTTTGGGCCTAATGAAAAACTGTTTTTT.